The 15 T cell receptor beta chains presented below share a single source sample, sequenced in a study of blood T cell repertoires in COVID-19. Clones were sequenced by immunoSEQ multiplex PCR, and TCRdb holds only the in-frame ones, with some missing. The sample records some 120,000 clones, more than 70% being singletons. Sequencing was done on a sample of peripheral blood. The receptors were gathered from a human donor in a cohort sampled during active COVID-19.

The V gene is TRBV10-1, the J gene TRBJ1-5; TRBD1 matches 8 bases. The CDR3 consists of 14 residues. Losses at the gene ends were 6 bases for V and 4 bases for J; bases not matched to a gene: 5. The germline V gene has CDR1 WNHNN and CDR2 SYGVQD (reference sequence). CDR3 coding DNA: TGCGCCAGCAGCTCAGGGGGCGCGAATCAGCCCCAGCATTTT. Amino acid sequence: CASSSGGANQPQHF.

A few counts support this clone. The chain carries TRBV5-1 and TRBJ1-1; D possibly corresponds to TRBD1 (6 bases). V dropped 0 bases and J dropped 8 bases, with 8 bases sitting between them. Germline values: CDR1 SGHRS, CDR2 YFSETQ. This CDR3 has 12 residues. The CDR3 loop is CASSLAGEEAFF. For the CDR3, the DNA is TGCGCCAGCAGCTTGGCAGGGGAGGAAGCTTTCTTT.

The chain employs TRBV7-8 and TRBJ1-4, with TRBD1 as a possible D gene (5 bases). Germline V gives CDR1 SGHVS, CDR2 FQNEAQ. The CDR3 is 14 residues long. The ends were cut back, 5 bases at V and 4 bases at J, with 11 bases in the middle. In DNA, the CDR3 is TGTGCCAGCAGCCACGAGGGACTTAATGAAAAACTGTTTTTT. As protein: CASSHEGLNEKLFF.

The chain is built from TRBV5-4 and TRBJ2-3, with 9 bases lining up with TRBD2. Losses at the gene ends were 3 bases for V and 1 base for J; bases not matched to a gene: 3. This CDR3 is built from 15 residues. Germline assignment: CDR1 SGHNT and CDR2 YYREEE (reference sequence). The CDR3 DNA follows: TGTGCCAGCAGCTGGACTAGCGTGGGCACAGATACGCAGTATTTT. Translated: CASSWTSVGTDTQYF.

J is TRBJ1-4 and V is TRBV7-9; 7 bases line up with TRBD1. With 3 bases clipped from V and 4 bases from J, the junction kept 2 bases outside the gene matches. CDR1 is SEHNR and CDR2 is FQNEAQ in the germline V gene (reference sequence). The CDR3 extends over 14 amino acids. CDR3 amino acids: CASSFSGGNEKLFF. For the CDR3, the DNA is TGTGCCAGCAGCTTCTCAGGGGGTAATGAAAAACTGTTTTTT.

For this clone: This specimen includes other DNA sequences encoding the same CDR3. The chain links TRBV4-1 to TRBJ2-7; D is perhaps TRBD2 (6 bases). The V and J ends lost 1 base and 0 bases respectively, with 16 bases between them. Germline V gene lookup returns CDR1 MGHRA and CDR2 YSYEKL. The CDR3 loop spans 17 amino acids. The DNA of the CDR3 is TGCGCCAGCAGCCAAGCTGCAGCGGGTAGGAGCTCCTACGAGCAGTACTTC. It yields the protein CASSQAAAGRSSYEQYF.

J is TRBJ2-3 and V is TRBV2, with 10 nucleotides matching TRBD2. V shed 2 bases, J shed 6 bases, and the junction held 5 bases outside the gene matches. The CDR3 covers 15 residues. Germline-derived CDR1 and CDR2 are SNHLY and FYNNEI. Written as DNA, the CDR3 is TGTGCCAGCAGTGAACCTAGCGGGGGAACGGATACGCAGTATTTT. It translates to CASSEPSGGTDTQYF.

The rearrangement joins TRBV27 to TRBJ2-7; 7 positions match TRBD2. This CDR3 contains 15 residues. Trimming at V came to 3 bases and at J to 4 bases, leaving 9 bases not matched to a gene. Germline loops: CDR1 MNHEY, CDR2 SMNVEV (reference sequence). CDR3 region: CASSFASGVEYEQYF. CDR3 nucleotides: TGTGCCAGCAGTTTTGCCAGCGGGGTTGAATACGAGCAGTACTTC.

This chain links TRBV5-4 with TRBJ2-3, with D perhaps TRBD1 (7 bases). This CDR3 region has 17 residues. Germline assignment: CDR1 SGHNT and CDR2 YYREEE (reference sequence). V lost 2 bases and J 2 bases, leaving 18 bases between the germline ends. The CDR3 coding sequence is TGTGCCAGCAGCTTTGAGACAGGGTCGGGGGCCACAGATACGCAGTATTTT. Translating it yields CASSFETGSGATDTQYF.

This CDR3 reads CASSQDMRRSTDTQYF. The CDR3 coding sequence is TGCGCCAGCAGCCAAGATATGCGGAGGAGCACAGATACGCAGTATTTT. The chain carries TRBV4-1 and TRBJ2-3, with a weak D call TRBD2 (5 bases). The CDR3 extends over 16 amino acids. The V end was cut by 0 bases, the J end by 0 bases, with 10 bases between. The V gene's germline CDR1 is MGHRA and CDR2 YSYEKL.

The chain carries TRBV7-2 and TRBJ2-7; 8 nucleotides match TRBD2. Germline V gene sequence: CDR1 SGHTA, CDR2 FQGNSA. V was pared by 5 bases and J by 1 base, with 7 bases of the junction left unmatched. The CDR3 totals 15 residues. CDR3 sequence: CASSVFSGTSYEQYF. The CDR3 DNA reads TGTGCCAGCAGCGTATTTAGCGGGACGTCCTACGAGCAGTACTTC.

The chain employs TRBV11-3 and TRBJ2-5; D is possibly TRBD1 (6 bases). CDR1 and CDR2 from the germline V gene are SGHNT and YENEEA. V lost 5 bases to trimming and J lost 5 bases, with 12 bases between them. The CDR3 is 13 residues long. CDR3 region: CASSIGQSETQYF. The CDR3 DNA reads TGTGCCAGCAGCATAGGACAGTCTGAGACCCAGTACTTC.

This clone was found once. This chain connects TRBV7-2 to TRBJ1-5; no clear D gene. Per germline, CDR1 SGHTA and CDR2 FQGNSA. This CDR3 comprises 13 residues. V was shortened by 4 bases and J by 6 bases, with 10 bases between the two germline ends. CDR3 sequence (DNA): TGTGCCAGCAGCTCGAGCGTTTTTCAGCCCCAGCATTTT. Translated, it gives CASSSSVFQPQHF.

The rearrangement uses TRBV7-2 and TRBJ1-4, with D perhaps matching TRBD1 (5 bases). The length of the CDR3 is 15 residues. The germline CDR1 and CDR2 sequences are SGHTA and FQGNSA. The germline V and J ends were trimmed by 1 base and 4 bases, with 10 bases remaining between them. The CDR3 loop is CASSLVYRSNEKLFF. In DNA, the CDR3 is TGTGCCAGCAGCTTAGTGTACAGGAGTAATGAAAAACTGTTTTTT.

The J gene is TRBJ2-7, the V gene TRBV28, with D possibly matching TRBD1 (5 bases). This CDR3 has 15 residues. The V and J ends lost 2 bases and 0 bases respectively, with 11 bases between them. Germline V gene lookup returns CDR1 MDHEN and CDR2 SYDVKM. The CDR3, as DNA: TGTGCCAGCAGTTTAGGGGCAGCAAACTCCTACGAGCAGTACTTC. The encoded protein is CASSLGAANSYEQYF.